This TCR beta chain came from a study of OX40 agonist ivuxolimab in advanced cancers. Study findings and constraints: Expanded clones were, on average, more numerous among CD8+ T cells than CD4+.

Of note for this clone: The antigen is undetermined.

People who had autoimmune disease history or systemic immunosuppression were excluded. V was pared by 2 bases and J by 10 bases, with 7 bases between. Germline V gene data show CDR1 as SGHKS and CDR2 as YYEKEE (reference sequence). The CDR3 covers 12 residues. Libraries were prepared by immunoSEQ multiplex PCR; TCRdb keeps only in-frame clonotypes and omits some of them. The sample gives over 70,000 clones, just under 90% of which show up once; around 1.6% is in the top ten. The starting material was CD4+ or CD8+ T cells sorted from blood, obtained in a trial of the OX40 agonist ivuxolimab. This TCR was sampled from an adult with an advanced solid tumor such as melanoma, head and neck, liver or kidney cancer. The chain joins TRBV5-5 to TRBJ1-6; D is unclear. The chain's CDR3 is CASSFPGSPLHF. As DNA, the CDR3 is TGTGCCAGCAGCTTCCCTGGGTCACCCCTCCACTTT.